This T cell receptor beta chain is from a study of T cell responses to AZD1222 COVID-19 vaccine. Sequencing was performed with immunoSEQ multiplex PCR; in TCRdb, only in-frame clones are kept and a portion is missing. The table includes 150,000 to 200,000 clones, over 85% detected once. The TCR comes from an adult who received the AZD1222 COVID-19 vaccine. This specimen consisted of peripheral blood, obtained 28 days after the second AZD1222 dose.

The chain's CDR3 is CASSPGTGLSPLHF. The CDR3 coding sequence is TGTGCCAGCAGCCCAGGGACAGGTCTTTCACCCCTCCACTTT. The V call is TRBV28, the J call TRBJ1-6, with 8 bases fitting TRBD1. Trimming took 6 bases from V and 9 from J; bases not matched to a gene: 7. CDR1 is MDHEN and CDR2 is SYDVKM in the germline V gene. The CDR3 covers 14 residues.